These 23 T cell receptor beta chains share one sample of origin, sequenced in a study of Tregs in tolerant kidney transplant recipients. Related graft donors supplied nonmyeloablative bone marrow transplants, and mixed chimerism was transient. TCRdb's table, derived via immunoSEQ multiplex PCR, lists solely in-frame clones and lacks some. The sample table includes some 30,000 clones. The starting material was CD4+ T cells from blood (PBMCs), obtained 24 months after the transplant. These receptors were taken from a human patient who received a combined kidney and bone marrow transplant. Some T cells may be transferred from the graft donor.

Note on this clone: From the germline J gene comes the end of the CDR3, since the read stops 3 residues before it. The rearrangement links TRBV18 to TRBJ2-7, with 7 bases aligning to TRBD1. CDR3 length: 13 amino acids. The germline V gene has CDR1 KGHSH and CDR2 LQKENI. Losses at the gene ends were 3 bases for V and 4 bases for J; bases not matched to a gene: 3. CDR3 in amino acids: CASSPGTEYEQYF. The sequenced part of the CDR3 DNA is TGTGCCAGCTCACCCGGGACAGAGTACGAG.

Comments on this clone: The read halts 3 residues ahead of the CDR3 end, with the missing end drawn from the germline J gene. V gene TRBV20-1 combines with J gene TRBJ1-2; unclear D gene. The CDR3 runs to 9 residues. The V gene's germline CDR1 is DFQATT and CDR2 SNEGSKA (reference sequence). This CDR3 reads CSQIYGYTF. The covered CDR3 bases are TGCAGCCAAATCTATGGC.

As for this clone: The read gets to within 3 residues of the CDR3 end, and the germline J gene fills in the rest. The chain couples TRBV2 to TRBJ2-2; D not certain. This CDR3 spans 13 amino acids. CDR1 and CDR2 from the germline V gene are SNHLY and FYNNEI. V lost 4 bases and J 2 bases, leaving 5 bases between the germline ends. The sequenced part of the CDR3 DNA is TGTGCCAGCAGTGGACTTAACACCGGGGAG. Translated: CASSGLNTGE. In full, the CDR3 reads CASSGLNTGELFF.

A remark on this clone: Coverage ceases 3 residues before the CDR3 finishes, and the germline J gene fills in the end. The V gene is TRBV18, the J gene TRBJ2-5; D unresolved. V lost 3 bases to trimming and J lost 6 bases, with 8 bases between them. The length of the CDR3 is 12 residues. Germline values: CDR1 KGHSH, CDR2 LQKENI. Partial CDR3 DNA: TGTGCCAGCTCACCTGACACGAAGACC. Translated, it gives CASSPDTKT. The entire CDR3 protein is CASSPDTKTQYF.

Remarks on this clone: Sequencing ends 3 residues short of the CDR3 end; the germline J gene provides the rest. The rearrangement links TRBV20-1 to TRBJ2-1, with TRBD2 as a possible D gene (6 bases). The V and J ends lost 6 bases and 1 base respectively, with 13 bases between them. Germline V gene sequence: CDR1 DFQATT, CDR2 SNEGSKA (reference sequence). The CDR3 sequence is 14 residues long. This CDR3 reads CSASLAPSYNEQFF. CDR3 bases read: TGCAGTGCCTCCCTAGCGCCTTCCTACAATGAG.

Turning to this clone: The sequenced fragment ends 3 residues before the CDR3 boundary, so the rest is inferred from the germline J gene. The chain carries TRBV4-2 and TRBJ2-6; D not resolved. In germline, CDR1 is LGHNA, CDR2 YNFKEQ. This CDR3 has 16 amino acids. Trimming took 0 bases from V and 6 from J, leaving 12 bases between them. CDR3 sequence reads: CASSQDANPSANVLTF. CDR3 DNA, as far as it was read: TGTGCCAGCAGCCAAGACGCTAACCCTTCGGCCAACGTC.

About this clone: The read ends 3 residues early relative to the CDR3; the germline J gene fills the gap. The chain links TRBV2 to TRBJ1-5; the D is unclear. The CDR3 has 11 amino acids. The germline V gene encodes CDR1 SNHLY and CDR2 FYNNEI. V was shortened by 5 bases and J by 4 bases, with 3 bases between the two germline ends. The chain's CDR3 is CASSINQPQHF. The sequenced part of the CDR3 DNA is TGTGCCAGCAGTATAAATCAGCCC. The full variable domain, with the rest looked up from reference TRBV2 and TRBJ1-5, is EPEVTQTPSHQVTQMGQEVILRCVPISNHLYFYWYRQILGQKVEFLVSFYNNEISEKSEIFDDQFSVERPDGSNFTLKIRSTKLEDSAMYFCASSINQPQHFGDGTRLSIL.

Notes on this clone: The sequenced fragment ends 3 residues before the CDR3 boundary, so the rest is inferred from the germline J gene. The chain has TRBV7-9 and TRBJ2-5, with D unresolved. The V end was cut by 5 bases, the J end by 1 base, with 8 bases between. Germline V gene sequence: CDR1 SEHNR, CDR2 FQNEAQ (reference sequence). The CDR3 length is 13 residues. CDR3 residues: CASSPRVQETQYF. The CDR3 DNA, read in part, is TGTGCCAGCAGCCCTCGGGTCCAAGAGACC. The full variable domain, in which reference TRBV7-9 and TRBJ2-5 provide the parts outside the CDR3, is DTGVSQNPRHKITKRGQNVTFRCDPISEHNRLYWYRQTLGQGPEFLTYFQNEAQLEKSRLLSDRFSAERPKGSFSTLEIQRTEQGDSAMYLCASSPRVQETQYFGPGTRLLVL.

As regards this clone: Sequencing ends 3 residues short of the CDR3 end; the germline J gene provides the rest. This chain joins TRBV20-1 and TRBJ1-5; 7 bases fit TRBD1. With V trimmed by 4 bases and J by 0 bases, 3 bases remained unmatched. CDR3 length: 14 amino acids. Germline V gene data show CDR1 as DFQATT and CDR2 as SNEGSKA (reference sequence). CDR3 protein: CSAMDRFSNQPQHF. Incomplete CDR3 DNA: TGCAGTGCTATGGACAGGTTTAGCAATCAGCCC.

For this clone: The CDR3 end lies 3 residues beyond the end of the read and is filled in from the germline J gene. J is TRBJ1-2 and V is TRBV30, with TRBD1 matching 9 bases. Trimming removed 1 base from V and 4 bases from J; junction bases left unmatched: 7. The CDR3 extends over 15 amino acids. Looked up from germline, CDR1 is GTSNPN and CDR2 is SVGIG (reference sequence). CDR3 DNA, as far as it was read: TGTGCCTGGAGTGAGGGACAGGGAGACCTCTATGGC. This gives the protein CAWSEGQGDLYG. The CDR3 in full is CAWSEGQGDLYGYTF.

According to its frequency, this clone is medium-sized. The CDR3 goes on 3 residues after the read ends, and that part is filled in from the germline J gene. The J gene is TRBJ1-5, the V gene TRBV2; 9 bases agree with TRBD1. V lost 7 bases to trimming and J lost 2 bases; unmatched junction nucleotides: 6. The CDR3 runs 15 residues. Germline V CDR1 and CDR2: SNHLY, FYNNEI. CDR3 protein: CASTPTGGGNQPQHF. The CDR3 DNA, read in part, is TGTGCCAGCACCCCGACAGGGGGAGGCAATCAGCCC.

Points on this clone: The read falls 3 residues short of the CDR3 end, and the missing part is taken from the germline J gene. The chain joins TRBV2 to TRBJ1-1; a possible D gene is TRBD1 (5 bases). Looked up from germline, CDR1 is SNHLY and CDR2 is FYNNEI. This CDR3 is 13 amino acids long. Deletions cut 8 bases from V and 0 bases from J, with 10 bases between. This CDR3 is CASRRGMNTEAFF. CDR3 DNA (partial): TGTGCCAGCCGGAGGGGCATGAACACTGAA.

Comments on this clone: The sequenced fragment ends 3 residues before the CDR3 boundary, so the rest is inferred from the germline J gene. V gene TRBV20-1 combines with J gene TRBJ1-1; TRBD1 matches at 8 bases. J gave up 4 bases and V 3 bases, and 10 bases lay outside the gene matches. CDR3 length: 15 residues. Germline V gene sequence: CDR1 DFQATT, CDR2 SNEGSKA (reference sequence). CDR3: CSARISGGAVTEAFF. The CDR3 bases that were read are TGCAGTGCTAGGATTTCAGGGGGCGCCGTCACTGAA.

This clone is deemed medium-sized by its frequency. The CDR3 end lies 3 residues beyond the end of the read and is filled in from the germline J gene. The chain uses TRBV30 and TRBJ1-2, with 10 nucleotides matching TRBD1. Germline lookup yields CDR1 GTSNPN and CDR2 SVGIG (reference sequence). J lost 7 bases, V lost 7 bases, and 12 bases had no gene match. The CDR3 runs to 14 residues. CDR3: CASPVGGQGSGYTF. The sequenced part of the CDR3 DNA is TGTGCCTCGCCGGTCGGGGGACAGGGGTCTGGC.

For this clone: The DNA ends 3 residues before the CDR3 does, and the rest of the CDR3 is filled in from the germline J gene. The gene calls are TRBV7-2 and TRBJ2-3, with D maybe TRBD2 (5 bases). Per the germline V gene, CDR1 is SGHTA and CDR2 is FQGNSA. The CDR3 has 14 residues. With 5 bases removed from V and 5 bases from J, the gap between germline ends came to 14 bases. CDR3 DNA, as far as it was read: TGTGCCAGCAGCCCATCGGCGGGTATAGATACG. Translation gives CASSPSAGIDT. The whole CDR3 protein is CASSPSAGIDTQYF.

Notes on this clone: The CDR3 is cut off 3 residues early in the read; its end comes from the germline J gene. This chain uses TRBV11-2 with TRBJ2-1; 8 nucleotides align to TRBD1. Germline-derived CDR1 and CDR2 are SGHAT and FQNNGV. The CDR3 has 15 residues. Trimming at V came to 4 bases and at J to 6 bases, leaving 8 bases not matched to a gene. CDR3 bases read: TGTGCCAGCAGCTCTACAGGGGGACGAAGCAATGAG. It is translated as CASSSTGGRSNE. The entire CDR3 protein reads CASSSTGGRSNEQFF.

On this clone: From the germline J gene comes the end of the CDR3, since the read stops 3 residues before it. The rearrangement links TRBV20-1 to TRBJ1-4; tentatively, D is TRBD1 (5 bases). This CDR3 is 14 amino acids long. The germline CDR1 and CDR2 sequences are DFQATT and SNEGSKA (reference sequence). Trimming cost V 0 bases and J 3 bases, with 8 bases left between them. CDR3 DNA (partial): TGCAGTGCTAGAGACAGGGCTGCTAATGAAAAA. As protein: CSARDRAANEK. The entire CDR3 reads CSARDRAANEKLFF.

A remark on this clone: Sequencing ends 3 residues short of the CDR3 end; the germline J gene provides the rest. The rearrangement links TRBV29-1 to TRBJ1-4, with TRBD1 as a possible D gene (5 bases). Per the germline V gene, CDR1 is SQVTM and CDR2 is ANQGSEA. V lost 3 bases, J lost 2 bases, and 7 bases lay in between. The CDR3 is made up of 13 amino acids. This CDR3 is CSVDGGTNEKLFF. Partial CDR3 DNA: TGCAGCGTTGATGGGGGGACTAATGAAAAA.

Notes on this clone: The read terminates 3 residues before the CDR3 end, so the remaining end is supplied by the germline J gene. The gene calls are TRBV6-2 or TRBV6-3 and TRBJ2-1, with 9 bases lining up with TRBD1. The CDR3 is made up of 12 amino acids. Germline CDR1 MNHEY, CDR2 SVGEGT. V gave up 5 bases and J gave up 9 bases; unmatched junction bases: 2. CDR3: CASSNRGLEQFF. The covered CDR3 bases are TGTGCCAGCAGTAACAGGGGGCTTGAG.

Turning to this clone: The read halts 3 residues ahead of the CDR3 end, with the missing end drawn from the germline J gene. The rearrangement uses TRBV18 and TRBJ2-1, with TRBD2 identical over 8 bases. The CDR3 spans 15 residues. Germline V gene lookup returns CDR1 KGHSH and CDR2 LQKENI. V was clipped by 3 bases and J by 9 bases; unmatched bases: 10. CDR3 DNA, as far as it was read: TGTGCCAGCTCACCTTTAGCGGGGCCTTGGAGTGAG. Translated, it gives CASSPLAGPWSE. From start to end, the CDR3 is CASSPLAGPWSEQFF. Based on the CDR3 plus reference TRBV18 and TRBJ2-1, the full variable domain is NAGVMQNPRHLVRRRGQEARLRCSPMKGHSHVYWYRQLPEEGLKFMVYLQKENIIDESGMPKERFSAEFPKEGPSILRIQQVVRGDSAAYFCASSPLAGPWSEQFFGPGTRLTVL.

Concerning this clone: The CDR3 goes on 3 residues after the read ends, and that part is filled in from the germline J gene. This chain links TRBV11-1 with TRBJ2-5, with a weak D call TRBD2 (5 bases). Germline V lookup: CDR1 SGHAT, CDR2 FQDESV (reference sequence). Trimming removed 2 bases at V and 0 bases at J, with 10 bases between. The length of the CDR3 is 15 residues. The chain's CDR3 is CASSLSGGYQETQYF. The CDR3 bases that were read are TGTGCCAGCAGCTTATCGGGCGGGTACCAAGAGACC.

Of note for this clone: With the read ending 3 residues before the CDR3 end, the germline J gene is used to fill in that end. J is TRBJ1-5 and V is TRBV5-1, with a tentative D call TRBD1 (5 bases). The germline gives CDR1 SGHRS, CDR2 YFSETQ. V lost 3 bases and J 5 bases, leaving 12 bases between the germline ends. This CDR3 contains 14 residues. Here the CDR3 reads CASSWDSSDQPQHF. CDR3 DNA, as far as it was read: TGCGCCAGCAGCTGGGACTCCTCGGATCAGCCC.

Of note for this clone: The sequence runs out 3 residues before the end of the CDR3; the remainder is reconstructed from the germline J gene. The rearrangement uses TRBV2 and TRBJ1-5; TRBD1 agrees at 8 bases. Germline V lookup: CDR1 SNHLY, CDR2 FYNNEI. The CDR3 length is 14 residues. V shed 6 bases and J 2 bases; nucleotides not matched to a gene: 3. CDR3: CASSDRGGNQPQHF. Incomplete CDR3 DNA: TGTGCCAGCAGCGACAGGGGAGGCAATCAGCCC.